This record concerns one T cell receptor (beta chain) sequence. The target antigen is unknown. Sequencing was performed with immunoSEQ multiplex PCR; in TCRdb, only in-frame clones are kept and a portion is missing. In the table there are over 100,000 clones, about 89% of which are singletons. The sample originates from a study of T cell responses to AZD1222 COVID-19 vaccine. Study-level results: Donors were mostly white British, more females; clonal diversity possibly underestimated. Breadth and depth of Spike-specific TCRs rose after two AZD1222 doses. Unmutated variant regions reportedly attract nearly half of all spike-specific TCRs.

The CDR3 runs to 16 residues. V lost 0 bases and J lost 1, with 11 bases in between. Looked up from germline, CDR1 is SGHRS and CDR2 is YFSETQ. The clonotype was recovered from an adult in good health. The sequences come from peripheral blood, collected on day 0 of AZD1222 vaccination. The chain joins TRBV5-1 to TRBJ2-1; D possibly uses TRBD1 or TRBD2 (5 bases each). This CDR3 is CASSLVGGESYNEQFF. Written as DNA, the CDR3 is TGCGCCAGCAGCTTGGTTGGGGGTGAATCCTACAATGAGCAGTTCTTC. Complete variable domain (other parts from reference TRBV5-1 and TRBJ2-1): KAGVTQTPRYLIKTRGQQVTLSCSPISGHRSVSWYQQTPGQGLQFLFEYFSETQRNKGNFPGRFSGRQFSNSRSEMNVSTLELGDSALYLCASSLVGGESYNEQFFGPGTRLTVL.